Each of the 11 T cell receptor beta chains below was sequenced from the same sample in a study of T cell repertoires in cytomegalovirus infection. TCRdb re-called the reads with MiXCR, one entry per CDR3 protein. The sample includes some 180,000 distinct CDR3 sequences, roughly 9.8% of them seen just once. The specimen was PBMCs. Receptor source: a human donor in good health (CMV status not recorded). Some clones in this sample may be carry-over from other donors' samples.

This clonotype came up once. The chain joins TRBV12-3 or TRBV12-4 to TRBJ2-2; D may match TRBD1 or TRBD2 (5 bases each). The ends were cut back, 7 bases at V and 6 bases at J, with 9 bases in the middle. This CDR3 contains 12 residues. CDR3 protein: CASTLGAGELFF. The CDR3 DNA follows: TGTGCCAGCACCCTGGGGGCCGGGGAGCTGTTTTTT.

The CDR3 sequence is CASRTRTQSSYGYTF. The CDR3 DNA follows: TGTGCCAGCAGGACGAGGACCCAATCAAGCTATGGCTACACCTTC. The chain is built from TRBV6-6 and TRBJ1-2, with unresolved D. CDR3 length: 15 amino acids. Germline CDR1 MNHNY, CDR2 SVGAGI (reference sequence). Between the trimmed V and J ends, which lost 6 bases and 4 bases, there was a span of 18 bases.

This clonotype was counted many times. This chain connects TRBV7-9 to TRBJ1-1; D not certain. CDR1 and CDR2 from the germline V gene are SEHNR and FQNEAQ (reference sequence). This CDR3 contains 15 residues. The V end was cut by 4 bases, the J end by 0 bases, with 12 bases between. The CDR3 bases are TGTGCCAGCAGCTCCCCGACGGGCATGAACACTGAAGCTTTCTTT. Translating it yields CASSSPTGMNTEAFF. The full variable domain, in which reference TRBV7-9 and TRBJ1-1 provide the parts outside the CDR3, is DTGVSQNPRHKITKRGQNVTFRCDPISEHNRLYWYRQTLGQGPEFLTYFQNEAQLEKSRLLSDRFSAERPKGSFSTLEIQRTEQGDSAMYLCASSSPTGMNTEAFFGQGTRLTVV.

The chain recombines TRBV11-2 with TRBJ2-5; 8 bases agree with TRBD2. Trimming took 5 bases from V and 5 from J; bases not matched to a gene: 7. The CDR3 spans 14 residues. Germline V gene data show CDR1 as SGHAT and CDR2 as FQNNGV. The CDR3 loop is CASSKGAGGETQYF. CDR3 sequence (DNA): TGTGCCAGCAGCAAAGGGGCGGGGGGTGAGACCCAGTACTTC.

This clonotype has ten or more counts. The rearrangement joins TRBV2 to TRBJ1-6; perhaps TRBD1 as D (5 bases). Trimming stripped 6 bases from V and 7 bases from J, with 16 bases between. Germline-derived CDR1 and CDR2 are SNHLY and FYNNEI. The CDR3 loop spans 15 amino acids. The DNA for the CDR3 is TGTGCCAGCAGGGGGGACTCGGCGCGGAATTCACCCCTCCACTTT. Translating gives CASRGDSARNSPLHF.

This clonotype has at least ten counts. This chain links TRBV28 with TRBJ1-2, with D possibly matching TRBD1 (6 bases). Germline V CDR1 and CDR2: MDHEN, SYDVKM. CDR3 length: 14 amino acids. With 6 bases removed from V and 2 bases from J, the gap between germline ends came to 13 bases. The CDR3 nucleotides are TGTGCCAGCAGCCCGACCGACAGGAACTATGGCTACACCTTC. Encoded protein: CASSPTDRNYGYTF.

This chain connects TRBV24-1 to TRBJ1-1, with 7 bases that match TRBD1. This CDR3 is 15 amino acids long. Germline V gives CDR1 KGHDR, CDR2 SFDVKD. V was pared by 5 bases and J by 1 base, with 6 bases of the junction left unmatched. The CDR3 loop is CATSARDSKNTEAFF. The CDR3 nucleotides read TGTGCCACCAGTGCCAGGGACAGCAAGAACACTGAAGCTTTCTTT.

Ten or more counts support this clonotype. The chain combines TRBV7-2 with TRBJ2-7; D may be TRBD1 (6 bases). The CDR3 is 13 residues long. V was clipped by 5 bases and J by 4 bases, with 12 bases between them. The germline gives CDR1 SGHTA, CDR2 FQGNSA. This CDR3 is CASSKDRTYEQYF. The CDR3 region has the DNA TGTGCCAGCAGCAAGGACAGAACATACGAGCAGTACTTC. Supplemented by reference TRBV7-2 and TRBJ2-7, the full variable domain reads GAGVSQSPSNKVTEKGKDVELRCDPISGHTALYWYRQSLGQGLEFLIYFQGNSAPDKSGLPSDRFSAERTGGSVSTLTIQRTQQEDSAVYLCASSKDRTYEQYFGPGTRLTVT.

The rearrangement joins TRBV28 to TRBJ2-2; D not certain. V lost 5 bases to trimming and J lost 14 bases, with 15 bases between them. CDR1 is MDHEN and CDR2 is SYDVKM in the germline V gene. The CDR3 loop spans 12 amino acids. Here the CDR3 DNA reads TGTGCCAGCAGTAGCCAACCGTGGGTACTGTTTTTT. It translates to CASSSQPWVLFF.

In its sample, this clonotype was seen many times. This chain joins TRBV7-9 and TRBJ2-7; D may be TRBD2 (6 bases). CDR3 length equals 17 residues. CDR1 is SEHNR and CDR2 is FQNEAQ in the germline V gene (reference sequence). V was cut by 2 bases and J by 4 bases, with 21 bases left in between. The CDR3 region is CASSLPPGSGDRYEQYF. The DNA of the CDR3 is TGTGCCAGCAGCTTACCCCCGGGTTCGGGAGATAGGTACGAGCAGTACTTC.

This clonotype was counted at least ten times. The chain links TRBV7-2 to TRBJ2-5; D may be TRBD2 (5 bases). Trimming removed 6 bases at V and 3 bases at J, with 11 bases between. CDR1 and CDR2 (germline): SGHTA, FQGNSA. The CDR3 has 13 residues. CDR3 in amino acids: CASRRDSKETQYF. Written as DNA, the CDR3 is TGTGCCAGCAGGAGGGATTCCAAAGAGACCCAGTACTTC.